The 32 T cell receptor beta chains reported below all come from one sample, sequenced in a study of OX40 agonist ivuxolimab in advanced cancers. Receptor libraries were prepared by the immunoSEQ multiplex PCR assay. In TCRdb, the immuneACCESS table is reduced to in-frame sequences with V and J assigned. These tables do not hold every clone; where another copy was compared, an unresolved V gene accounts for under half, and the others remain unexplained. This sample lists tens of thousands of clones; approximately 91% were detected once. The top ten clones comprise 0.85% to 1.1% of the sample. Source: CD4+ or CD8+ T cells sorted from blood, taken in a trial of the OX40 agonist ivuxolimab. These receptors all stem from an adult with an advanced solid tumor such as melanoma, head and neck, liver or kidney cancer.

This clone appeared a few times. This chain uses TRBV5-1 with TRBJ1-2; 8 bases line up with TRBD1. The CDR3 has 13 amino acids. Losses at the gene ends were 0 bases for V and 8 bases for J; bases not matched to a gene: 3. Germline V gene sequence: CDR1 SGHRS, CDR2 YFSETQ. The CDR3, as DNA: TGCGCCAGCAGCTTGGCTCAGGGGGCCGGCTACACCTTC. Protein sequence: CASSLAQGAGYTF. The whole variable domain, remainder taken from reference TRBV5-1 and TRBJ1-2, is KAGVTQTPRYLIKTRGQQVTLSCSPISGHRSVSWYQQTPGQGLQFLFEYFSETQRNKGNFPGRFSGRQFSNSRSEMNVSTLELGDSALYLCASSLAQGAGYTFGSGTRLTVV.

CDR3: CATSRGTSESYTQYF. Written as DNA, the CDR3 is TGTGCCACCAGCAGAGGAACTAGCGAGTCTTATACGCAGTATTTT. The rearrangement joins TRBV15 to TRBJ2-3, with 7 bases lining up with TRBD2. V dropped 1 base and J dropped 7; count of bases not matched to a gene: 8. Per germline, CDR1 LNHNV and CDR2 YYDKDF (reference sequence). The CDR3 covers 15 residues.

The chain carries TRBV27 and TRBJ2-7, with D possibly TRBD1 on 6 matching bases. This CDR3 contains 14 residues. Trimming shortened V by 4 bases and J by 4 bases, and 14 bases separated the two germline ends. Germline loops: CDR1 MNHEY, CDR2 SMNVEV (reference sequence). The CDR3 protein is CASSSAGARYEQYF. The CDR3 nucleotides are TGTGCCAGCAGTTCAGCAGGGGCTCGTTACGAGCAGTACTTC.

CDR3: CASSSGQITEAFF. The CDR3 bases are TGTGCCAGCAGCTCCGGACAGATCACTGAAGCTTTCTTT. This chain uses TRBV6-6 with TRBJ1-1, with TRBD1 as a possible D gene (6 bases). The CDR3 sequence is 13 residues long. The V end lost 6 bases, the J end lost 4 bases, and 12 bases lay between the germline ends. Germline lookup yields CDR1 MNHNY and CDR2 SVGAGI (reference sequence).

This rearrangement joins TRBV30 to TRBJ2-7; the match to TRBD2 covers 10 bases. The CDR3 runs to 15 residues. V shed 1 base, J shed 4 bases, and the junction held 7 bases outside the gene matches. The germline V gene has CDR1 GTSNPN and CDR2 SVGIG (reference sequence). For the CDR3, the DNA is TGTGCCTGGAGTGACAGCGGGAGGGCCCCGTACGAGCAGTACTTC. It specifies CAWSDSGRAPYEQYF.

The chain is built from TRBV14 and TRBJ1-1, with D unresolved. The CDR3 totals 13 residues. V was clipped by 0 bases and J by 5 bases, with 7 bases between them. CDR1 is SGHDN and CDR2 is FVKESK in the germline V gene. For the CDR3, the DNA is TGTGCCAGCAGCCAAGACTGGAAAACTGAAGCTTTCTTT. Translating it yields CASSQDWKTEAFF. Full variable domain (remainder filled in from reference TRBV14 and TRBJ1-1): EAGVTQFPSHSVIEKGQTVTLRCDPISGHDNLYWYRRVMGKEIKFLLHFVKESKQDESGMPNNRFLAERTGGTYSTLKVQPAELEDSGVYFCASSQDWKTEAFFGQGTRLTVV.

The V gene is TRBV6-5, the J gene TRBJ1-6; tentatively, D is TRBD1 (5 bases). The CDR3 loop spans 14 amino acids. Germline V CDR1 and CDR2: MNHEY, SVGAGI. Trimming removed 5 bases from V and 4 bases from J, with 9 bases in between. CDR3 bases: TGTGCCAGCAGTCGGGACGGATATAATTCACCCCTCCACTTT. Its translation: CASSRDGYNSPLHF.

This chain uses TRBV7-3 with TRBJ2-7, with 7 bases that match TRBD1. The V gene end was trimmed by 1 base and the J gene end by 2 bases; junction bases not matched to a gene: 5. The CDR3 totals 15 residues. CDR1 and CDR2 (germline): SGHTA, FQGTGA. In DNA form, the CDR3 reads TGTGCCAGCAGCTTAAGCCCGGGACAGACCTACGAGCAGTACTTC. Protein product: CASSLSPGQTYEQYF.

This clone was detected once. The J gene is TRBJ1-1, the V gene TRBV15, with a tentative D call TRBD1 (5 bases). This CDR3 comprises 16 residues. In germline, CDR1 is LNHNV, CDR2 YYDKDF (reference sequence). The V gene lost 0 bases and the J gene lost 1 base, with 12 bases spanning the gap. In DNA form, the CDR3 reads TGTGCCACCAGCAGAGATCTTGGGGGTTCGAACACTGAAGCTTTCTTT. Translation: CATSRDLGGSNTEAFF.

This rearrangement joins TRBV4-1 to TRBJ2-3; the D is unclear. Trimming shortened V by 4 bases and J by 1 base, and 9 bases separated the two germline ends. Germline CDR1 and CDR2: MGHRA and YSYEKL. The CDR3 extends over 14 amino acids. Here the CDR3 DNA reads TGCGCCAGCAGCCGTGAGTGGGGCACAGATACGCAGTATTTT. It yields the protein CASSREWGTDTQYF.

The V gene is TRBV27, the J gene TRBJ2-7; D perhaps matches TRBD1 (6 bases). CDR1 and CDR2 from the germline V gene are MNHEY and SMNVEV (reference sequence). V lost 4 bases to trimming and J lost 2 bases, with 15 bases between them. The CDR3 contains 15 residues. The CDR3 sequence: CASSSPGHRTYEQYF. The CDR3 DNA sequence: TGTGCCAGCAGTTCTCCGGGACACAGGACCTACGAGCAGTACTTC.

The V and J genes are TRBV25-1 and TRBJ1-2; 7 bases agree with TRBD1. V lost 8 bases and J lost 2; bases outside the gene matches: 14. Germline V gene data show CDR1 as MGHDK and CDR2 as SYGVNS. This CDR3 comprises 16 residues. The CDR3 reads CASLPQMTGPNYGYTF. The CDR3, as DNA: TGTGCCAGCTTACCTCAAATGACAGGGCCAAACTATGGCTACACCTTC.

This rearrangement joins TRBV2 to TRBJ2-7; a weak D match, TRBD2 (6 bases). The length of the CDR3 is 14 residues. Trimming pared 6 bases from V and 5 bases from J, leaving 17 bases between. Per the germline V gene, CDR1 is SNHLY and CDR2 is FYNNEI. The CDR3 coding sequence is TGTGCCAGCAGCTTGCTGAGGGGAGGCAACGAGCAGTACTTC. It is translated as CASSLLRGGNEQYF.

DNA of the CDR3: TGTGCCAGCAGCGCAGGGGATCCCCAGTACTTC. It is translated as CASSAGDPQYF. This chain connects TRBV7-2 to TRBJ2-5; a possible D gene is TRBD1 (6 bases). Germline-derived CDR1 and CDR2 are SGHTA and FQGNSA. The ends were cut back, 5 bases at V and 9 bases at J, with 10 bases in the middle. The CDR3 is made up of 11 amino acids.

This sequence joins TRBV30 and TRBJ2-7, with D possibly TRBD2 on 5 matching bases. The V end lost 3 bases, the J end lost 1 base, and 10 bases lay between the germline ends. CDR1 and CDR2 (germline): GTSNPN, SVGIG (reference sequence). The CDR3 spans 13 residues. The CDR3 nucleotides are TGTGCCTGGAGGAGCACGGGGTCCTACGAGCAGTACTTC. Translation: CAWRSTGSYEQYF.

J is TRBJ1-2 and V is TRBV7-2, with D uncertain. V gave up 0 bases and J gave up 8 bases, with 16 bases separating them. Germline CDR1 reads SGHTA; CDR2 reads FQGNSA. The CDR3 consists of 15 residues. CDR3 loop: CASSLARRRTFGYTF. CDR3 coding DNA: TGTGCCAGCAGCTTAGCGAGACGCCGGACCTTCGGCTACACCTTC.

The rearrangement links TRBV29-1 to TRBJ2-7; 9 positions match TRBD1. The junction had 6 bases not matched to a gene; V was cut back by 1 base and J by 5 bases. In germline, CDR1 is SQVTM, CDR2 ANQGSEA. The CDR3 spans 14 residues. CDR3 residues: CSVEAGTGTDEQYF. CDR3 in DNA: TGCAGCGTTGAAGCCGGGACAGGGACGGACGAGCAGTACTTC.

CDR3 amino acids: CASSLVGGPTDTQYF. The CDR3 region has the DNA TGTGCCAGCAGCTTAGTCGGGGGACCTACCGATACGCAGTATTTT. This chain connects TRBV7-8 to TRBJ2-3; D is perhaps TRBD2 (6 bases). Germline loops: CDR1 SGHVS, CDR2 FQNEAQ. The CDR3 extends over 15 amino acids. With 1 base removed from V and 6 bases from J, the gap between germline ends came to 14 bases. The variable domain in full, completed from reference TRBV7-8 and TRBJ2-3, reads GAGVSQSPRYKVAKRGQDVALRCDPISGHVSLFWYQQALGQGPEFLTYFQNEAQLDKSGLPSDRFFAERPEGSVSTLKIQRTQQEDSAVYLCASSLVGGPTDTQYFGPGTRLTVL.

J is TRBJ2-7 and V is TRBV5-1; 7 nucleotides agree with TRBD1. The CDR3 consists of 14 residues. Germline CDR1 and CDR2: SGHRS and YFSETQ. J lost 3 bases, V lost 0 bases, and 3 bases had no gene match. CDR3 amino acids: CASSLATGYYEQYF. Here the CDR3 DNA reads TGCGCCAGCAGCTTGGCGACAGGGTACTACGAGCAGTACTTC.

This chain links TRBV9 with TRBJ2-5; D is ambiguous. Germline CDR1 reads SGDLS; CDR2 reads YYNGEE. The CDR3 length is 15 residues. V shed 3 bases and J shed 5 bases, with 17 bases lying between them. CDR3 region: CASSGPLRAGETQYF. In DNA, the CDR3 is TGTGCCAGCAGCGGCCCCCTAAGGGCCGGGGAGACCCAGTACTTC. The variable domain in full, completed from reference TRBV9 and TRBJ2-5, reads DSGVTQTPKHLITATGQRVTLRCSPRSGDLSVYWYQQSLDQGLQFLIQYYNGEERAKGNILERFSAQQFPDLHSELNLSSLELGDSALYFCASSGPLRAGETQYFGPGTRLLVL.

The chain uses TRBV9 and TRBJ1-5; D not resolved. The CDR3 is 13 amino acids. Trimming took off 4 bases at V and 0 bases at J, with 5 bases between the two ends. Germline V gene data show CDR1 as SGDLS and CDR2 as YYNGEE. The CDR3 loop is CASSKDSNQPQHF. The CDR3 DNA reads as TGTGCCAGCAGCAAGGATAGCAATCAGCCCCAGCATTTT.

The chain joins TRBV11-2 to TRBJ2-2, with unresolved D. The CDR3 has 13 residues. The germline V gene has CDR1 SGHAT and CDR2 FQNNGV. V lost 2 bases and J 4 bases, leaving 5 bases between the germline ends. The DNA for the CDR3 is TGTGCCAGCAGCTTACAGAGCACCGGGGAGCTGTTTTTT. Its protein product is CASSLQSTGELFF. Combining the CDR3 with reference TRBV11-2 and TRBJ2-2 gives the whole variable domain EAGVAQSPRYKIIEKRQSVAFWCNPISGHATLYWYQQILGQGPKLLIQFQNNGVVDDSQLPKDRFSAERLKGVDSTLKIQPAKLEDSAVYLCASSLQSTGELFFGEGSRLTVL.

The J gene is TRBJ1-1, the V gene TRBV18; TRBD1 matches 7 bases. The CDR3 contains 14 residues. Germline assignment: CDR1 KGHSH and CDR2 LQKENI. V lost 6 bases, J lost 6 bases, and 10 bases stayed unmatched. CDR3 sequence reads: CASSRREQGSEAFF. CDR3 in DNA: TGTGCCAGCTCTAGGAGGGAACAGGGGTCTGAAGCTTTCTTT.

J is TRBJ2-3 and V is TRBV7-9; 7 bases fit TRBD2. The CDR3 runs to 15 residues. Germline V gene data show CDR1 as SEHNR and CDR2 as FQNEAQ (reference sequence). Trimming removed 1 base from V and 1 base from J; junction bases left unmatched: 2. The CDR3 spells CASSLGLAGTDTQYF. The CDR3 nucleotides read TGTGCCAGCAGCTTAGGGCTAGCGGGCACAGATACGCAGTATTTT.

This clone was seen only once. The CDR3 sequence is CASSLLGLEQFF. For the CDR3, the DNA is TGTGCCAGCAGCTTACTGGGACTAGAGCAGTTCTTC. J is TRBJ2-1 and V is TRBV7-2; 7 bases are shared with TRBD2. Germline assignment: CDR1 SGHTA and CDR2 FQGNSA. The CDR3 extends over 12 amino acids. J was trimmed by 10 bases and V by 2 bases; bases with no gene match: 2.

This clone was observed a single time. This chain uses TRBV27 with TRBJ1-6; 8 bases are shared with TRBD1. CDR1 MNHEY and CDR2 SMNVEV come from the germline V gene (reference sequence). V lost 2 bases, J lost 10 bases, and 7 bases stayed unmatched. There are 15 residues in the CDR3. The CDR3 DNA sequence: TGTGCCAGCAGTTTAAGGGGACAGGCGGGGTCACCCCTCCACTTT. It codes for CASSLRGQAGSPLHF.

The rearrangement joins TRBV2 to TRBJ2-1; no firm D call. The germline V gene has CDR1 SNHLY and CDR2 FYNNEI. The CDR3 spans 14 residues. Trimming took 1 base from V and 8 from J, leaving 12 bases between them. The CDR3 DNA reads as TGTGCCAGCAGTGAAGAGGTGACCCTGTATGAGCAGTTCTTC. This translates into CASSEEVTLYEQFF. The entire variable domain, with the rest obtained from reference TRBV2 and TRBJ2-1, is as follows: EPEVTQTPSHQVTQMGQEVILRCVPISNHLYFYWYRQILGQKVEFLVSFYNNEISEKSEIFDDQFSVERPDGSNFTLKIRSTKLEDSAMYFCASSEEVTLYEQFFGPGTRLTVL.

This rearrangement joins TRBV11-3 to TRBJ2-1; tentatively, D is TRBD2 (5 bases). Trimming stripped 3 bases from V and 6 bases from J, with 9 bases between. The CDR3 spans 13 residues. From germline, CDR1 is SGHNT and CDR2 YENEEA. The chain's CDR3 is CASSLGSINEQFF. The DNA for the CDR3 is TGTGCCAGCAGCTTGGGGAGCATCAATGAGCAGTTCTTC.

The V gene is TRBV29-1, the J gene TRBJ2-5; the match to TRBD1 covers 7 bases. Unmatched junction bases numbered 5, after V lost 4 bases and J lost 3 bases. Looked up from germline, CDR1 is SQVTM and CDR2 is ANQGSEA. This CDR3 is 13 amino acids long. CDR3 residues: CSVARDSKETQYF. CDR3 sequence (DNA): TGCAGCGTTGCGAGGGACAGCAAAGAGACCCAGTACTTC.

This clone occurred a few times. The gene calls are TRBV19 and TRBJ1-1; 11 nucleotides line up with TRBD1. V was pared by 10 bases and J by 6 bases, with 7 bases of the junction left unmatched. Germline V CDR1 and CDR2: LNHDA, SQIVND (reference sequence). This CDR3 spans 13 amino acids. The CDR3 coding sequence is TGTGCCACGAGCCGGACAGGGGGCCCTGAAGCTTTCTTT. Translation: CATSRTGGPEAFF.

V usage is TRBV14 and J usage is TRBJ2-1, with 11 bases identical to TRBD2. The CDR3 spans 15 residues. Per the germline V gene, CDR1 is SGHDN and CDR2 is FVKESK. J lost 12 bases, V lost 1 base, and 8 bases had no gene match. CDR3 nucleotides: TGTGCCAGCAGCCAAGGCAAAGGACTAGCGGGCCTGCAGTTCTTC. It translates to CASSQGKGLAGLQFF.

This CDR3 is CATTGKDYNSPLHF. Written as DNA, the CDR3 is TGTGCCACCACAGGGAAAGACTATAATTCACCCCTCCACTTT. This chain joins TRBV10-3 and TRBJ1-6; a possible D gene is TRBD1 (6 bases). This CDR3 region has 14 residues. V was shortened by 10 bases and J by 3 bases, with 13 bases between the two germline ends. Germline V lookup: CDR1 ENHRY, CDR2 SYGVKD.